Each of the 24 T cell receptor beta chains below was sequenced from the same sample in a study of T-cell reconstitution after alpha-beta-depleted transplantation in children. Preparing the TCRbeta library involved the use of unique molecular identifiers. TCRdb re-derived calls from the PCR reads in MiXCR, one entry per CDR3 protein. Of roughly 180,000 distinct CDR3 sequences in the sample, roughly 15% were seen once. The sample consisted of PBMCs from the stem cell graft donor, taken from the stem cell graft. The receptors shown here come from a human donor who donated a stem cell graft to a child with acute lymphoblastic leukemia.

This chain connects TRBV3-1 to TRBJ2-1; 14 bases are shared with TRBD2. The CDR3 is made up of 17 amino acids. With 4 bases clipped from V and 3 bases from J, the junction kept 5 bases outside the gene matches. Germline V gives CDR1 LGHDT, CDR2 YNNKEL (reference sequence). CDR3 residues: CASSRQGLAGDYNEQFF. The CDR3 DNA reads as TGTGCCAGCAGCCGCCAGGGACTAGCGGGAGACTACAATGAGCAGTTCTTC.

This clonotype was counted many times. J is TRBJ2-1 and V is TRBV9; no definite D call. CDR3 length equals 15 residues. Trimming took 0 bases from V and 9 from J, leaving 16 bases between them. Germline lookup yields CDR1 SGDLS and CDR2 YYNGEE. This CDR3 is CASSVDVVGSGEQFF. CDR3 sequence (DNA): TGTGCCAGCAGCGTAGACGTAGTGGGGTCTGGTGAGCAGTTCTTC.

This clonotype was seen at least ten times. The V and J genes are TRBV7-9 and TRBJ1-1; D call uncertain. The germline CDR1 and CDR2 sequences are SEHNR and FQNEAQ (reference sequence). V shed 0 bases and J shed 2 bases, with 7 bases lying between them. The CDR3 runs 14 residues. The CDR3 DNA sequence: TGTGCCAGCAGCTTAGCAGGAATTAACACTGAAGCTTTCTTT. Its translation: CASSLAGINTEAFF.

This clonotype was observed at least ten times. The rearrangement uses TRBV29-1 and TRBJ2-1, with 8 bases aligning to TRBD1. Germline loops: CDR1 SQVTM, CDR2 ANQGSEA. The CDR3 is 15 amino acids. Trimming took 4 bases from V and 0 from J; bases not matched to a gene: 5. CDR3 in amino acids: CSVGGGTGSYNEQFF. The CDR3 DNA follows: TGCAGCGTTGGTGGAGGGACAGGCTCCTACAATGAGCAGTTCTTC.

This clonotype was observed at least ten times. The V gene is TRBV5-1, the J gene TRBJ1-4; D is perhaps TRBD1 (5 bases). This CDR3 comprises 15 residues. CDR1 and CDR2 from the germline V gene are SGHRS and YFSETQ. The germline V and J ends were trimmed by 0 bases and 10 bases, with 16 bases remaining between them. CDR3 amino acids: CASSLAAGGEGKLFF. CDR3 bases: TGCGCCAGCAGCTTGGCAGCCGGGGGTGAAGGAAAACTGTTTTTT.

In its sample, this clonotype was seen many times. This chain joins TRBV4-2 and TRBJ2-7, with D perhaps matching TRBD2 (5 bases). The V end lost 0 bases, the J end lost 4 bases, and 13 bases lay between the germline ends. CDR1 is LGHNA and CDR2 is YNFKEQ in the germline V gene. This CDR3 is 15 amino acids long. The CDR3 coding sequence is TGTGCCAGCAGCCAAGATATTTTAGCGAATTACGAGCAGTACTTC. This encodes CASSQDILANYEQYF.

This clonotype was detected many times. V and J are TRBV5-1 and TRBJ2-5; D is perhaps TRBD1 (5 bases). There are 14 residues in the CDR3. Trimming cost V 1 base and J 4 bases, with 11 bases left between them. Germline CDR1 SGHRS, CDR2 YFSETQ. CDR3 loop: CASSLSAQGETQYF. CDR3 sequence (DNA): TGCGCCAGCAGCTTGAGTGCGCAGGGAGAGACCCAGTACTTC.

There are many counts of this clonotype. The J gene is TRBJ2-3, the V gene TRBV28; no clear D. The V and J ends lost 8 bases and 11 bases respectively, with 14 bases between them. This CDR3 spans 11 amino acids. CDR1 and CDR2 from the germline V gene are MDHEN and SYDVKM. The CDR3: CASRSSLWQYF. The CDR3 bases are TGTGCCAGCCGTTCATCCTTATGGCAGTATTTT.

This clonotype was seen ten or more times. The V and J genes are TRBV20-1 and TRBJ2-3, with D possibly being TRBD1 or TRBD2 (5 bases each). The CDR3 consists of 11 residues. CDR1 and CDR2 from the germline V gene are DFQATT and SNEGSKA (reference sequence). With 6 bases removed from V and 7 bases from J, the gap between germline ends came to 11 bases. The CDR3 here is CSARWGNTQYF. CDR3 bases: TGCAGTGCCAGATGGGGGAATACGCAGTATTTT.

This clonotype was detected ten times or more. The chain links TRBV6-5 to TRBJ1-5; 8 positions match TRBD1. The CDR3 has 15 amino acids. CDR1 is MNHEY, CDR2 SVGAGI, per germline. The trim removed 8 bases at V and 3 bases at J, leaving 9 bases unmatched. The CDR3 here is CASQSRGQDNQPQHF. The CDR3 DNA sequence: TGTGCCAGCCAATCCAGGGGACAGGACAATCAGCCCCAGCATTTT.

This clonotype was seen more than once but under ten times. The chain couples TRBV5-6 to TRBJ1-5; D perhaps matches TRBD1 (6 bases). CDR1 is SGHDT and CDR2 is YYEEEE in the germline V gene. This CDR3 comprises 17 residues. Trimming shortened V by 3 bases and J by 2 bases, and 18 bases separated the two germline ends. The CDR3 sequence: CASSWGATPDGNQPQHF. The CDR3 DNA is TGTGCCAGCAGCTGGGGGGCGACCCCTGACGGCAATCAGCCCCAGCATTTT.

The rearrangement links TRBV3-1 to TRBJ2-7; maybe TRBD2 (6 bases). The CDR3 covers 16 residues. Trimming stripped 6 bases from V and 6 bases from J, with 24 bases between. Germline assignment: CDR1 LGHDT and CDR2 YNNKEL (reference sequence). CDR3 DNA sequence: TGTGCCAGCAGTGATACTAGCTTGTCGGGAGCTGTCGAGCAGTACTTC. It yields the protein CASSDTSLSGAVEQYF.

This clonotype was seen repeatedly, ten times or more. The V gene is TRBV12-3 or TRBV12-4, the J gene TRBJ2-7; D is unresolved. CDR3 length: 16 residues. Trimming removed 6 bases from V and 4 bases from J, with 22 bases in between. Here the CDR3 reads CASSPPIKSSVYEQYF. CDR3 coding DNA: TGTGCCAGCAGCCCGCCAATTAAGAGCTCCGTTTACGAGCAGTACTTC.

The table lists this clonotype with many counts. DNA of the CDR3: TGCGCCAGCAGCTTGAGTAGCCCCCAAGGCGAGCAGTACTTC. Translation: CASSLSSPQGEQYF. The gene calls are TRBV5-1 and TRBJ2-7; D is ambiguous. The CDR3 loop spans 14 amino acids. Trimming pared 1 base from V and 6 bases from J, leaving 14 bases between. Germline V gene sequence: CDR1 SGHRS, CDR2 YFSETQ. The variable domain in full, completed from reference TRBV5-1 and TRBJ2-7, reads KAGVTQTPRYLIKTRGQQVTLSCSPISGHRSVSWYQQTPGQGLQFLFEYFSETQRNKGNFPGRFSGRQFSNSRSEMNVSTLELGDSALYLCASSLSSPQGEQYFGPGTRLTVT.

This clonotype was recorded a few times. The chain combines TRBV12-3 or TRBV12-4 with TRBJ2-7; the match to TRBD2 covers 8 bases. Losses at the gene ends were 5 bases for V and 6 bases for J; bases not matched to a gene: 18. There are 17 residues in the CDR3. CDR3 residues: CASSPPGGGPPRSEQYF. The CDR3 DNA reads TGTGCCAGCAGTCCCCCCGGGGGGGGACCACCCCGCTCCGAGCAGTACTTC.

This clonotype was detected many times. The germline gene is not matched at one end of the junction; a read error may be the cause. This sequence joins TRBV30 and TRBJ2-1, with D uncertain. Germline loops: CDR1 GTSNPN, CDR2 SVGIG (reference sequence). This CDR3 is built from 14 residues. The chain's CDR3 is CAWRQPPSYDEQFF. The CDR3 DNA follows: TGTGCCTGGAGGCAACCCCCCTCCTACGATGAGCAGTTCTTC.

The chain uses TRBV10-1 and TRBJ2-7; 8 bases line up with TRBD1. In germline, CDR1 is WNHNN, CDR2 SYGVQD (reference sequence). The length of the CDR3 is 12 residues. V lost 5 bases and J lost 6; bases outside the gene matches: 3. This CDR3 reads CASSPTGGEQYF. The DNA for the CDR3 is TGCGCCAGCAGTCCAACAGGGGGCGAGCAGTACTTC.

This rearrangement joins TRBV30 to TRBJ2-1; D is ambiguous. There are 13 residues in the CDR3. Trimming cost V 3 bases and J 3 bases, with 9 bases left between them. Germline lookup yields CDR1 GTSNPN and CDR2 SVGIG (reference sequence). The CDR3 loop reads CAWSKADYNEQFF. The CDR3, as DNA: TGTGCCTGGAGCAAAGCAGACTACAATGAGCAGTTCTTC.

This clonotype was seen a handful of times. This chain joins TRBV28 and TRBJ2-6; the D gene is possibly TRBD1 (5 bases). Trimming took 6 bases from V and 0 from J, leaving 18 bases between them. The CDR3 is 18 residues long. CDR1 and CDR2 from the germline V gene are MDHEN and SYDVKM. The CDR3: CASSKLKLRGSGANVLTF. For the CDR3, the DNA is TGTGCCAGCAGCAAATTAAAACTTAGGGGCTCTGGGGCCAACGTCCTGACTTTC.

This clonotype was recorded at least ten times. This chain connects TRBV10-2 to TRBJ1-1; 7 bases fit TRBD1. Germline trimming cut 6 bases from V and 2 bases from J; bases unmatched to any gene: 9. The CDR3 is 15 residues long. Germline V CDR1 and CDR2: WSHSY, SAAADI. This CDR3 is CASRDLGQTNTEAFF. The CDR3 DNA reads TGCGCCAGCAGGGACCTGGGACAGACCAACACTGAAGCTTTCTTT.

In this sample, this clonotype turned up many times. This chain connects TRBV5-1 to TRBJ1-2, with D perhaps matching TRBD1 (6 bases). The CDR3 runs 14 residues. CDR1 and CDR2 (germline): SGHRS, YFSETQ. V dropped 0 bases and J dropped 4 bases, with 10 bases sitting between them. The CDR3 spells CASSLEDSIYGYTF. The CDR3 nucleotides are TGCGCCAGCAGCTTGGAGGACAGTATCTATGGCTACACCTTC.

This clonotype occurred many times. The chain carries TRBV29-1 and TRBJ2-3, with 13 bases identical to TRBD2. The V segment lost 7 bases and the J segment 5 bases; nucleotides outside the gene matches: 3. The CDR3 is 13 amino acids. Germline V gene lookup returns CDR1 SQVTM and CDR2 ANQGSEA. CDR3 loop: CSAGLAGVDTQYF. CDR3 nucleotide sequence: TGCAGCGCCGGACTAGCGGGAGTAGATACGCAGTATTTT.

This clonotype was seen at least ten times. The chain is built from TRBV7-2 and TRBJ2-5; 9 nucleotides agree with TRBD1. The CDR3 runs 14 residues. V shed 6 bases and J 3 bases; nucleotides not matched to a gene: 5. Germline assignment: CDR1 SGHTA and CDR2 FQGNSA. CDR3 sequence reads: CASRLTGGKETQYF. The CDR3, as DNA: TGTGCCAGCAGACTGACAGGGGGGAAAGAGACCCAGTACTTC.

Comments on this clonotype: A much larger clone lies one base from this, so it may be a read error. The chain has TRBV10-3 and TRBJ2-4; D unclear. The CDR3 sequence is 17 residues long. The V gene's germline CDR1 is ENHRY and CDR2 SYGVKD. Trimming pared 3 bases from V and 4 bases from J, leaving 19 bases between. In nucleotides, the CDR3 is TGTGCCATCAGTGAATCCTCCCAGGCTAGTTTAAAAAACATTCAGTACTTC. Protein: CAISESSQASLKNIQYF.